This T cell receptor beta chain was found in a study of immune characterization of retroperitoneal liposarcoma. The J segment lost 6 bases and the V segment lost 2 bases, leaving 4 bases of the junction unmatched. Germline-derived CDR1 and CDR2 are MNHEY and SVGAGI. There are 15 residues in the CDR3. TCRdb ran MiXCR on the PCR reads and lists one entry per CDR3 protein. The sample lists over 10,000 distinct CDR3 sequences, roughly 50% occurring once. The genes are TRBV6-5 and TRBJ2-1; TRBD1 agrees at 10 bases. Sequencing input: tumor tissue. This receptor was obtained from a female donor with retroperitoneal liposarcoma. CDR3 in DNA: TGTGCCAGCAGTTACGGGACAGGGGTCTCCAATGAGCAGTTCTTC. Amino acids: CASSYGTGVSNEQFF.